Listed below are T cell receptor beta chains from one sample, sequenced in a study of blood T cell repertoires in COVID-19. Libraries were prepared by immunoSEQ multiplex PCR; TCRdb keeps only in-frame clonotypes and omits some of them. The table records 150,000 to 200,000 clones, roughly nine tenths of them present only once. The sequencing input was PBMCs or T cells enriched from blood (not recorded which). The receptor set was obtained from a young woman who had recovered from COVID-19. The CDR3 runs from the conserved cysteine through the conserved F or W. Fields, in order: D gene, clone size, V gene, J gene, CDR3 DNA, CDR3 protein. A D gene is named only where the DNA matches it firmly. Size values are once, few and many counts, or a class for expanded clones, and some rows have none.

>-|-|TRBV15|TRBJ1-2
TGTGCCACCAGCAGAGGCGTCCACGGTAACTATGGCTACACCTTC
CATSRGVHGNYGYTF
>-|-|TRBV28|TRBJ1-3
TGTGCCAGCAGTGCCCTGCGGGATGAGGTTGGAAACACCATATATTTT
CASSALRDEVGNTIYF
>TRBD2|-|TRBV28|TRBJ2-5
TGTGCCAGCCCTAGGTCACCCGGGACTAGCGGGGGAGAGACCCAGTACTTC
CASPRSPGTSGGETQYF
>TRBD2|-|TRBV9|TRBJ2-3
TGTGCCAGCAGCGTAGTGTCCCGGGCTAGCGGCCCTAGCACAGATACGCAGTATTTT
CASSVVSRASGPSTDTQYF
>-|-|TRBV18|TRBJ2-3
TGTGCCAGCTCACCACCGGGGGCCCCAGATACGCAGTATTTT
CASSPPGAPDTQYF
>-|-|TRBV7-9|TRBJ1-5
TGTGCCAGCAGCTTACAGGGAAGCAATCAGCCCCAGCATTTT
CASSLQGSNQPQHF
>TRBD1|-|TRBV7-3|TRBJ2-7
TGTGCCAGCAGCATAGACAGGGGGCCAGGGTACGAGCAGTACTTC
CASSIDRGPGYEQYF
>TRBD1|-|TRBV5-1|TRBJ2-5
TGCGCCAGCAGCTTGTCTCACAGGGGAGAAGAGACCCAGTACTTC
CASSLSHRGEETQYF
>-|-|TRBV7-9|TRBJ1-4
TGTGCCAGCATCCCCCTGGACGGGGTTGACCGCCTGGAAAAACTGTTTTTT
CASIPLDGVDRLEKLFF
>-|-|TRBV2|TRBJ1-3
TGTGCCAGCAGGGCCGGGACCATATATTTT
CASRAGTIYF
>TRBD2|-|TRBV5-1|TRBJ2-7
TGCGCCAGCAGCTTTGGACTAGCGGGGGGCTACGAGCAGTACTTC
CASSFGLAGGYEQYF
>TRBD1|-|TRBV7-8|TRBJ1-5
TGTGCCAGCAGCCCGGGGACAGTCAATCAGCCCCAGCATTTT
CASSPGTVNQPQHF
>-|-|TRBV5-4|TRBJ2-1
TGTGCCAGCAGCCGGACTACTTACAATGAGCAGTTCTTC
CASSRTTYNEQFF
>-|-|TRBV5-4|TRBJ1-6
TGTGCCAGCAGCGCTGGGGCAGGGGATTCACCCCTCCACTTT
CASSAGAGDSPLHF
>TRBD2|-|TRBV6-6|TRBJ2-2
TGTGCCAGCACCCTTACGCCTGCGGGGGGCACCGGGGAGCTGTTTTTT
CASTLTPAGGTGELFF
>-|-|TRBV12-3/TRBV12-4|TRBJ2-5
TGTGCCAGCAGTTTTGGGGGCCGGGGGACCCAGTACTTC
CASSFGGRGTQYF
>TRBD1|once|TRBV6-1|TRBJ1-5
TGTGCCAGCAGTGATTCGGGACAGGGAATGACTAAGCCCCAGCATTTT
CASSDSGQGMTKPQHF
>TRBD2|-|TRBV18|TRBJ2-1
TGTGCCAGCTCACTTCGGAACTTGGGGGGGGATGAGCAGTTCTTC
CASSLRNLGGDEQFF
>TRBD1|-|TRBV30|TRBJ1-5
TGTGCCTGGGGGACAGGGGGCAATCAGCCCCAGCATTTT
CAWGTGGNQPQHF
>TRBD1|-|TRBV27|TRBJ2-7
TGTGCCAGCCAGCGACAGGGGCCCCCCTACGAGCAGTACTTC
CASQRQGPPYEQYF
>-|-|TRBV2|TRBJ1-1
TGTGCCAGCAGGGTAGACATGAACACTGAAGCTTTCTTT
CASRVDMNTEAFF
>-|-|TRBV2|TRBJ2-1
TGTGCCAGCAGTATCTTCGGAGATGAGCAGTTCTTC
CASSIFGDEQFF
>TRBD1|-|TRBV2|TRBJ2-7
TGTGCCAGCAGAACCGGGACAGTGACCTACGAGCAGTACTTC
CASRTGTVTYEQYF
>-|-|TRBV5-1|TRBJ1-1
TGCGCCAGCACGCAGGGTGCGAACACTGAAGCTTTCTTT
CASTQGANTEAFF
>-|-|TRBV11-2|TRBJ2-1
TGTGCCAGCAGTGACGGAGTACAGTTCTTC
CASSDGVQFF
>-|-|TRBV20-1|TRBJ1-4
TGCAGTGCTAGGAGAAATGAAAAACTGTTTTTT
CSARRNEKLFF
>-|-|TRBV27|TRBJ1-5
TGTGCCAGCAGTTTGTATCTCAGGGCAACTTGGAATCAGCCCCAGCATTTT
CASSLYLRATWNQPQHF
>-|-|TRBV3-1/TRBV3-2|TRBJ1-6
TGTGCCAGCAGCCACCACAGAAATTCACCCCTCCACTTT
CASSHHRNSPLHF
>-|-|TRBV9|TRBJ1-1
TGTGCCAGCAGCGTAGGTGGCGGTGAAGCTTTCTTT
CASSVGGGEAFF
>-|-|TRBV19|TRBJ1-2
TGTGCCAGTAGTATAGTCGGCGGGTATGGCTACACCTTC
CASSIVGGYGYTF
>-|-|TRBV14|TRBJ2-5
TGTGCCAGCAGCCAAGTAGGAGGCAGAAATCAAGAGACCCAGTACTTC
CASSQVGGRNQETQYF
>-|-|TRBV29-1|TRBJ1-1
TGCAGCGTTGTTTTGTGGGGCAGGCTGATGAACACTGAAGCTTTCTTT
CSVVLWGRLMNTEAFF
>-|once|TRBV28|TRBJ2-7
TGTGCCAGCAGTTACGTCGGGGGCTACGAGCAGTACTTC
CASSYVGGYEQYF
>TRBD1|few|TRBV30|TRBJ1-5
TGTGCCTGGAATGACAGGGGGCATCAGCCCCAGCATTTT
CAWNDRGHQPQHF
>-|-|TRBV6-5|TRBJ2-7
TGTGCCAGCAGTTCTCCCTACCCCTCTAGGGAGCAGTACTTC
CASSSPYPSREQYF
>TRBD1|-|TRBV27|TRBJ1-5
TGTGCCAGCAGTGGGCGGACAGGCAACAATCAGCCCCAGCATTTT
CASSGRTGNNQPQHF
>-|-|TRBV4-1|TRBJ1-5
TGCGCCAGCAGCCACCCGGACACTATCAATCAGCCCCAGCATTTT
CASSHPDTINQPQHF
>TRBD1|-|TRBV10-3|TRBJ1-1
TGTGCCATCGGGGGGACAGTTATGAACACTGAAGCTTTCTTT
CAIGGTVMNTEAFF
>TRBD2|-|TRBV9|TRBJ2-6
TGTGCCAGCAGCGTAGACGGGGGGTCTGGGGCCAACGTCCTGACTTTC
CASSVDGGSGANVLTF
>-|-|TRBV28|TRBJ1-1
TGTGCCAGCAGGGGGGCCCGAGTGATTGAAGCTTTCTTT
CASRGARVIEAFF
>TRBD2|-|TRBV6-5|TRBJ2-5
TGTGCCCTATTTCGGGGGGGAGAGACCCAGTACTTC
CALFRGGETQYF
>TRBD1|-|TRBV29-1|TRBJ1-4
TGCAGCGTTGCCCCGACGGGACAGGGGAATGAAAAACTGTTTTTT
CSVAPTGQGNEKLFF
>-|-|TRBV28|TRBJ2-7
TGTGCCAGCTGCCGAGGATCCTCCTACGAGCAGTACTTC
CASCRGSSYEQYF
>TRBD1|-|TRBV19|TRBJ2-3
TGTGCCACCGCGGCCGGGACAGGGGTCGATACGCAGTATTTT
CATAAGTGVDTQYF
>-|once|TRBV12-3/TRBV12-4|TRBJ2-7
TGTGCCAGCAGTGGGGACAACTACGAGCAGTACTTC
CASSGDNYEQYF
>-|-|TRBV5-1|TRBJ1-2
TGCGCCAGCAGCTTGGGTCAGTACTATGGCTACACCTTC
CASSLGQYYGYTF
>-|few|TRBV6-5|TRBJ1-2
TGTGCCAGCAGCCGGGGGACTTATGGCTACACCTTC
CASSRGTYGYTF
>TRBD1|-|TRBV6-2/TRBV6-3|TRBJ1-5
TGTGCCAGCAGCTGGACAGGGTGGAATCAGCCCCAGCATTTT
CASSWTGWNQPQHF
>TRBD1|once|TRBV6-1|TRBJ1-5
TGTGCCAGCAGTGAATCGGGCAGGGGGCCACAGCCCCAGCATTTT
CASSESGRGPQPQHF
>TRBD1|-|TRBV2|TRBJ1-4
TGTGCCAGCAGGGCTGACAGGGGCCGGTCAGAGAAACTGTTTTTT
CASRADRGRSEKLFF
>-|few|TRBV28|TRBJ1-2
TGTGCCAGCAGTCGCTGGGGGAGGGGACGTGGCTACACCTTC
CASSRWGRGRGYTF
>-|once|TRBV13|TRBJ2-5
TGTGCCAGCAGCTTAGCAACTAGCCAAGAGACCCAGTACTTC
CASSLATSQETQYF